This TCR beta chain was captured by sequencing in a study of regulatory T cells in long-lasting Graves disease. Arm-PCR with iRepertoire HTBI primers amplified the CDR3 regions for these TCR beta libraries. TCRdb itself ran the multiplex PCR reads through MiXCR, one entry per CDR3 protein. The data show hundreds of thousands of distinct CDR3 sequences, approximately 21% seen once. Specified time point: persistent/refractory GD, antithyroid drugs over 5 years with positive TRAb. RNA extracted from PBMCs served as the sequencing template. The material was peripheral blood mononuclear cells (PBMCs), obtained when the disease was refractory, from a patient treated with antithyroid drugs. This clonotype originated in a female donor with Graves disease.

CDR3 protein: CASSQSGTPYEQYF. The CDR3 DNA is TGTGCCAGCAGCCAATCCGGGACCCCCTACGAGCAGTACTTC. The rearrangement uses TRBV12-3 or TRBV12-4 and TRBJ2-7; D is perhaps TRBD1 or TRBD2 (5 bases each). V was cut by 6 bases and J by 2 bases, with 14 bases left in between. The CDR3 has 14 residues.